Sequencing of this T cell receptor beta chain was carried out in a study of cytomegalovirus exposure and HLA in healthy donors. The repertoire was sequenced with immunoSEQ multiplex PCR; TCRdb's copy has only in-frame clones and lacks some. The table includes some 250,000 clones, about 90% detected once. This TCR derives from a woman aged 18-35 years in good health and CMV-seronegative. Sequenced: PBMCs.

Here the CDR3 DNA reads TGCGCCAGCAGTCGGACGGGAGGGAGTGAAAAACTGTTTTTT. This translates into CASSRTGGSEKLFF. The chain recombines TRBV10-2 with TRBJ1-4; D not resolved. V was shortened by 5 bases and J by 7 bases, with 14 bases between the two germline ends. CDR1 is WSHSY and CDR2 is SAAADI in the germline V gene. The CDR3 spans 14 residues.